This T cell receptor (beta chain) originates from a study of tumor-infiltrating lymphocytes in primary liver carcinoma. Broader study findings: Only about 7-24% of top clones appeared in all five tumor regions. Tumor samples exhibited a significantly greater top-250-clone fraction than blood samples (p = 0.039).

This CDR3 is built from 14 residues. Germline V gene data show CDR1 as SNHLY and CDR2 as FYNNEI. Note on this clonotype: Its specificity is not known. A read error may produce the germline difference seen at one junction end.

Co-extracted RNA and DNA came from roughly 20-30 mg of unsorted bulk tissue. Primary liver carcinomas in the patients were surgically resected. Over 80% of the cells were viable tumor cells in every tumor sample. The input was approximately 500 ng total RNA; TCR beta cDNA was made from it with a constant-region primer. Generation of the TCR beta libraries relied on three nested multiplex PCR rounds using slightly modified ARM-PCR. Investigators reported that the first two PCR rounds, at 10 cycles each, used TRBV1-TRBV30 forward primers with a C-beta reverse primer. TCRdb itself ran the multiplex PCR reads through MiXCR, one entry per CDR3 protein. This table has tens of thousands of distinct CDR3 sequences, 72% appearing once.

J is TRBJ2-7 and V is TRBV2, with D uncertain. The source is a man between 40 and 49 years old with primary liver carcinoma and hepatitis B virus infection. The sample taken for sequencing was liver tumor tissue from sampling region 1. Documented subset: tumor region T1, superior pole. The CDR3 bases are TGTGCCAGTAGAGAAGCCAAAAGCTCCTACGAGCACTACTTC. Protein sequence: CASREAKSSYEHYF.